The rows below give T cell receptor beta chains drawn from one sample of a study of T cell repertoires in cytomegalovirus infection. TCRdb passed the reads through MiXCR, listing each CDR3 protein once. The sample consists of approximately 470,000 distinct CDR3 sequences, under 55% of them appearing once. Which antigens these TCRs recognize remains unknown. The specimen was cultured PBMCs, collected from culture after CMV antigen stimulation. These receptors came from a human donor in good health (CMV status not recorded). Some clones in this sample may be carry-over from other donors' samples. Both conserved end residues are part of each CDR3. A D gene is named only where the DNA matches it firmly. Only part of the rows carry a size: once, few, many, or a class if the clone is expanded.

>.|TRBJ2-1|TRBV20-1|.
TGCAGTGCTACCGAGGCGACAGGAGCTACCTACAATGAGCAGTTCTTC
CSATEATGATYNEQFF
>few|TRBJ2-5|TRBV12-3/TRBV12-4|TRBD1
TGTGCCAGCAGTCCCGGACAGGGGGTGACCCAGTACTTC
CASSPGQGVTQYF
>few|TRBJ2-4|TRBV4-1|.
TGCGCCAGCAGCCAAGACCTCCGAGCCAAAAACATTCAGTACTTC
CASSQDLRAKNIQYF
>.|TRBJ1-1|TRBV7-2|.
TGTGCCAGCACCTTAAGCGAGGGGAGGTTTGGGTTAATGGCTTTCTTT
CASTLSEGRFGLMAFF
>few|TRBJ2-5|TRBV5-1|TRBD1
TGCGCCAGCAGCGCCCGGGACAGGGGGCAGACCCAGTACTTC
CASSARDRGQTQYF
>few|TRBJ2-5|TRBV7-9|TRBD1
TGTGCCAGCAGCCACGGGGACAGGGGAGAAGAGACCCAGTACTTC
CASSHGDRGEETQYF
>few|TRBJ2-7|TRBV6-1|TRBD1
TGTGCCAGCAGTCCCCGGGACAGGGTGTCTAGCCCAACCTACGAGCAGTACTTC
CASSPRDRVSSPTYEQYF
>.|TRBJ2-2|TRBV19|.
TGTGCCAGTAGTATAGAGGCTAGCATCCTCACCGGGGAGCTGTTTTTT
CASSIEASILTGELFF
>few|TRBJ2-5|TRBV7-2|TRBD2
TGTGCCAGCAGCTTAGGGGCTAGCGGGGCCGTCCGGTTC
CASSLGASGAVRF
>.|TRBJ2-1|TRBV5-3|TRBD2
TGTGCCAGCAGCCGATTAAGTTTAGCGGGAGGTTACAATGAGCAGTTCTTC
CASSRLSLAGGYNEQFF
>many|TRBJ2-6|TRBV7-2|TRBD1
TGTGCCAGCAGCTCCGGACAGGGGAGTAGGTCTGGGGCCAACGTCCTGACTTTC
CASSSGQGSRSGANVLTF
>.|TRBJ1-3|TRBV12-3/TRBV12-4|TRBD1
TGTGCCAGCAGTTTATGGGACAGGGCTGGAAACACCATATATTTT
CASSLWDRAGNTIYF
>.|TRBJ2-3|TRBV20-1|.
TGCAGTGCCCAAGGGTCCACAGATACGCAGTATTTT
CSAQGSTDTQYF
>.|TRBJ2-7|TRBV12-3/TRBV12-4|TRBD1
TGTGCCAGCAGTCCCCCCGGGACAGGGTACGAGCAGTACTTC
CASSPPGTGYEQYF
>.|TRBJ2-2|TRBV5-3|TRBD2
TGTGCCAGCAGCTTGGGCGGGGGGGCCGGGGAGCTGTTTTTT
CASSLGGGAGELFF
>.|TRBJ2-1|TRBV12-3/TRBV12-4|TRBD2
TGTGCCAGCAGTCGGGGACTAGCGGGACCTTACAATGAGCAGTTCTTC
CASSRGLAGPYNEQFF
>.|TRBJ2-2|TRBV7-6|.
TGTGCCAGCAGCTTCTCAGTGGACAGACCGAACACCGGGGAGCTGTTTTTT
CASSFSVDRPNTGELFF
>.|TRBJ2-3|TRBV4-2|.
TGTGCCAGCAGCCAAGGCAGCGACACAGATACGCAGTATTTT
CASSQGSDTDTQYF
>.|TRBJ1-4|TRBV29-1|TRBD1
TGCAGCGTGGCGGGAGGGACAGGGGCTGAAAAACTGTTTTTT
CSVAGGTGAEKLFF
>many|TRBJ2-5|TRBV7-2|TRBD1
TGTGCCAGCAGCTACGACAGGGACGAGACCCAGTACTTC
CASSYDRDETQYF
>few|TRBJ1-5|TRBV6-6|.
TGTGCCAGCAGTGATTCGCGACACTATAGCAATCAGCCCCAGCATTTT
CASSDSRHYSNQPQHF
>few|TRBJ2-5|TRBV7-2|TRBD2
TGTGCCAGCAGCTCGCAGACCGGCGGGGGGCAGGGGACCCAGTACTTC
CASSSQTGGGQGTQYF
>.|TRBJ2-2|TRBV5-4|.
TGTGCCAGCAGCTTGACTGCGGGCCGTGTCACCGGGGAGCTGTTTTTT
CASSLTAGRVTGELFF
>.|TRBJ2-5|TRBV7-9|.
TGTGCCAGCAGCTTAGGTTGGGGACAAGAGACCCAGTACTTC
CASSLGWGQETQYF
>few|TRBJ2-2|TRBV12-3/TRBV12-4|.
TGTGCCAGCAGTTTAGGGATATCGAACACCGGGGAGCTGTTTTTT
CASSLGISNTGELFF
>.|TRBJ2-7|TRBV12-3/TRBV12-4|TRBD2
TGTGCCAGCAGTGGACTAGCGGGAGCCGAGCAGTACTTC
CASSGLAGAEQYF
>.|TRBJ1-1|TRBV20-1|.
TGCAGTGCCTCACTAAATCAGGGATTCGGCACTGAAGCTTTCTTT
CSASLNQGFGTEAFF
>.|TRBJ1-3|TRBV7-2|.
TGTGCCAGCAGCTTAGGGGGACACTCCTCTTTCATATATTTT
CASSLGGHSSFIYF
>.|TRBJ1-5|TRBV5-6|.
TGTGCCAGCAGTGTGATGACTGGGTTAAGTCAGCCCCAGCATTTT
CASSVMTGLSQPQHF
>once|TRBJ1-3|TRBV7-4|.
TGTGCCAGCAGCTTAAATCCGCCAGGGCTGTGGAACACCATATATTTT
CASSLNPPGLWNTIYF
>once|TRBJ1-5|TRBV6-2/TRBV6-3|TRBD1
TGTGCCAGCAGATACAGGGGGGGCAATCAGCCCCAGCATTTT
CASRYRGGNQPQHF
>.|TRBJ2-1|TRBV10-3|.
TGTGCCATCAGTGAAAGGTACAATGAGCAGTTCTTC
CAISERYNEQFF
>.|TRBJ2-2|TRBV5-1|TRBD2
TGCGCCAGCAGCTTATCTTCTAGCGGGGGGTCCTCCGGGGAGCTGTTTTTT
CASSLSSSGGSSGELFF
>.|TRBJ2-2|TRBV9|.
TGTGCCAGCAGCGTGGCAGGGACGCACACCGGGGAGCTGTTTTTT
CASSVAGTHTGELFF
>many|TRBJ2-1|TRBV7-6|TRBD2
TGTGCCAGCAGCTCCCTTAGCGGGAGCTATGAGCAGTTCTTC
CASSSLSGSYEQFF
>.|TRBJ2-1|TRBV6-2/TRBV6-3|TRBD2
TGTGCCAGCAGTACCCTAGCGGGAGGGCGATACAATGAGCAGTTCTTC
CASSTLAGGRYNEQFF
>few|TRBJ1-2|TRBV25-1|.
TGTGCCAGCAGGCCCGGCTTCTTTAACTATGGCTACACCTTC
CASRPGFFNYGYTF
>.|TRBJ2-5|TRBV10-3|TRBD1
TGTGCCATCAGCGAGACAGGGGGCGGAGAGACCCAGTACTTC
CAISETGGGETQYF
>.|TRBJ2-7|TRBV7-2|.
TGTGCCAGCAGCTTAGGGGCGGGGGCCGGCGAGCAGTACTTC
CASSLGAGAGEQYF
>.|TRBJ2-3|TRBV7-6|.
TGTGCCAGCAGCCTGGGAGGACCCGGAGCAGATACGCAGTATTTT
CASSLGGPGADTQYF
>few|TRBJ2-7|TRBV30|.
TGTGCCTGGACATTGGGGGGAAGCTCCTACGAGCAGTACTTC
CAWTLGGSSYEQYF
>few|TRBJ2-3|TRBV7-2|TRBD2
TGTGCCAGCCAGCGGGGGGAGAGCACAGATACGCAGTATTTT
CASQRGESTDTQYF
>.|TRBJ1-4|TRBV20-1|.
TGCAGTGCTAGAGACAGGGATGAAAAACTGTTTTTT
CSARDRDEKLFF
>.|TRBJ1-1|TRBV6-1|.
TGTGCCAGCACCCGAGCTACCTCGGAGAACACTGAAGCTTTCTTT
CASTRATSENTEAFF
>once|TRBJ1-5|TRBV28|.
TGTGCCAGCAGTCCCCTCGCGTGGAATTCCAATCAGCCCCAGCATTTT
CASSPLAWNSNQPQHF
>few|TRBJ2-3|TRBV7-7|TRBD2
TGTGCCAGCAGCTCGGGACTAGCGGTCACAGATACGCAGTATTTT
CASSSGLAVTDTQYF